This TCR beta chain was obtained from a study of cytomegalovirus exposure and HLA in healthy donors. Whole-study context: Earlier sequencing of about 179 million T cells yielded roughly 120 million unique TCR beta sequences. Findings of the study overall: Looking again later, the authors saw that most CMV-associated TCR beta chains seemed HLA-restricted. Presence/absence analyses rested on an assumption that sequencing depth was roughly uniform across donors.

For this clone: Antigen unknown.

CDR1 SNHLY and CDR2 FYNNEI come from the germline V gene. The CDR3 totals 12 residues. Between the trimmed V and J ends, which lost 4 bases and 3 bases, there was a span of 6 bases. Vbeta (60) and Jbeta (13) primers were used in the PCR. TCRdb's copy holds only in-frame clones and misses some; the assay was immunoSEQ multiplex PCR. Here the sample spans more than 100,000 clones, about 79% being singletons. The rearrangement links TRBV2 to TRBJ1-1; no firm D call. The sequenced sample was PBMCs. The clonotype originates from a female donor in good health and CMV-seropositive. Written as DNA, the CDR3 is TGTGCCAGCAGTGGAGAACACACTGAAGCTTTCTTT. It is translated as CASSGEHTEAFF.